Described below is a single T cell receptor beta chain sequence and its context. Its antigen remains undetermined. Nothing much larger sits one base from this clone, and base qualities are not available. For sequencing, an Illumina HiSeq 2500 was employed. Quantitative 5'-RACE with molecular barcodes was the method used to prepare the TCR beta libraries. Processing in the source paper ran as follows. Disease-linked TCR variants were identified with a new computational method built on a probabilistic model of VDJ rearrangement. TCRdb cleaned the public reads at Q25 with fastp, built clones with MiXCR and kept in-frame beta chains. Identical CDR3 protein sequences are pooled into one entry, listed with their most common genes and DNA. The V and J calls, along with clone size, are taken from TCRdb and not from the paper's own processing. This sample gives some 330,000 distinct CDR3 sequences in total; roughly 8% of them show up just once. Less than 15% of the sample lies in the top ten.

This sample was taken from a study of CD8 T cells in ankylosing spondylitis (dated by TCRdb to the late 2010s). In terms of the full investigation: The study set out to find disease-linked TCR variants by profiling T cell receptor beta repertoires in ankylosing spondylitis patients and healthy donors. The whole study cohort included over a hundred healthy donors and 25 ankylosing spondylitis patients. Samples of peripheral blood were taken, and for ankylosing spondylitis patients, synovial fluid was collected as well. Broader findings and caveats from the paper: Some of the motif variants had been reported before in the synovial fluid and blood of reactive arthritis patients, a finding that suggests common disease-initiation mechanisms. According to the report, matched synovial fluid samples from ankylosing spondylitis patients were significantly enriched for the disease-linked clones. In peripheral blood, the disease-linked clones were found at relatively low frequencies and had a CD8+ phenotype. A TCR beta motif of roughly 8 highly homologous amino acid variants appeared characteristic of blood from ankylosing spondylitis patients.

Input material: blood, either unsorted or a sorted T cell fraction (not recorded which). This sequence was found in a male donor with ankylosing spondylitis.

For the CDR3, the sequence is CASEVEGRLGYEQFF. The sequenced DNA: TGTGCCAGCGAAGTAGAGGGCCGACTAGGCTATGAGCAGTTCTTC. The chain is made from TRBV2 and TRBJ2-1, and perhaps TRBD2 as D gene, on 6 matching bases. V gives up 8 bases and J gives up 8 bases, and the segment between their germline ends measures 22 bases. Taken from the germline V gene, the CDR1 and CDR2 loops are SNHLY and FYNNEI. Spanning cysteine to phenylalanine, the CDR3 consists of 15 amino acids. The retained sequence is limited to the CDR3, 45 bases, with the frame set at the first base.